These 13 T cell receptor beta chains were sequenced from one sample in a study of OX40 agonist ivuxolimab in advanced cancers. Sequenced by immunoSEQ multiplex PCR; TCRdb stores in-frame clones only, minus some. The sample shows 70,000 to 100,000 clones, under 90% of them seen only once. The sample was CD4+ or CD8+ T cells sorted from blood, taken in a trial of the OX40 agonist ivuxolimab. Every receptor here comes from an adult with an advanced solid tumor such as melanoma, head and neck, liver or kidney cancer.

The J gene is TRBJ1-1, the V gene TRBV6-5; TRBD1 agrees at 9 bases. This CDR3 region has 14 residues. Germline values: CDR1 MNHEY, CDR2 SVGAGI. The V and J ends lost 7 bases and 5 bases, in that order; junction bases with no gene match: 8. CDR3 residues: CASKTQGAVTEAFF. CDR3 coding DNA: TGTGCCAGCAAGACACAGGGGGCGGTAACTGAAGCTTTCTTT.

The V gene is TRBV11-2, the J gene TRBJ1-5; no clear D gene. Trimming removed 0 bases from V and 6 bases from J, with 9 bases in between. Looked up from germline, CDR1 is SGHAT and CDR2 is FQNNGV. This CDR3 is built from 14 residues. CDR3 amino acids: CASSLDLQSQPQHF. For the CDR3, the DNA is TGTGCCAGCAGCTTAGATCTGCAAAGTCAGCCCCAGCATTTT.

In this sample, this clone turned up a few times. The V gene is TRBV11-2, the J gene TRBJ1-1; D not certain. Trimming shortened V by 5 bases and J by 0 bases, and 7 bases separated the two germline ends. CDR1 SGHAT and CDR2 FQNNGV come from the germline V gene. The length of the CDR3 is 13 residues. DNA for the CDR3: TGTGCCAGCAGCCGTGGATTGAACACTGAAGCTTTCTTT. Translated: CASSRGLNTEAFF.

V is TRBV7-7 and J is TRBJ2-5; 10 nucleotides align to TRBD1. Losses at the gene ends were 3 bases for V and 9 bases for J; bases not matched to a gene: 4. This CDR3 has 13 residues. The germline CDR1 and CDR2 sequences are SSHAT and FNYEAQ (reference sequence). In DNA, the CDR3 is TGTGCCAGCAGCTTGGACAGGGGGGGGTCCCAGTACTTC. It codes for CASSLDRGGSQYF.

The chain joins TRBV7-2 to TRBJ1-5, with a possible D match to TRBD1 (5 bases). CDR1 is SGHTA and CDR2 is FQGNSA in the germline V gene. V was pared by 3 bases and J by 3 bases, with 12 bases between. CDR3 size: 15 residues. CDR3 in amino acids: CASSFLGGINQPQHF. The CDR3 nucleotides are TGTGCCAGCAGCTTTCTTGGGGGGATCAATCAGCCCCAGCATTTT.

This rearrangement joins TRBV7-2 to TRBJ2-3; D is undetermined. The CDR3 sequence is 13 residues long. Germline CDR1 SGHTA, CDR2 FQGNSA. The V end was cut by 1 base, the J end by 4 bases, with 6 bases between. The CDR3 sequence is CASSLGGADTQYF. The CDR3 DNA sequence: TGTGCCAGCAGCTTAGGTGGCGCAGATACGCAGTATTTT.

CDR3 sequence: CASSQERLGGREQYF. The CDR3 DNA reads TGTGCCAGCAGCCAAGAACGGTTAGGAGGCCGCGAGCAGTACTTC. This chain connects TRBV4-2 to TRBJ2-7, with D tentatively TRBD2 (5 bases). The length of the CDR3 is 15 residues. From germline, CDR1 is LGHNA and CDR2 YNFKEQ. V lost 0 bases and J 6 bases, leaving 15 bases between the germline ends.

The chain couples TRBV9 to TRBJ1-4; 8 nucleotides agree with TRBD1. Germline-derived CDR1 and CDR2 are SGDLS and YYNGEE. V dropped 2 bases and J dropped 7; count of bases not matched to a gene: 13. The CDR3 totals 17 residues. The CDR3 loop is CASSVPTQGAVGEKLFF. The CDR3, as DNA: TGTGCCAGCAGCGTCCCAACGCAGGGGGCGGTTGGTGAAAAACTGTTTTTT.

The chain recombines TRBV5-1 with TRBJ1-2; TRBD1 matches at 7 bases. This CDR3 is 14 amino acids long. Germline lookup yields CDR1 SGHRS and CDR2 YFSETQ. Losses at the gene ends were 0 bases for V and 4 bases for J; bases not matched to a gene: 3. CDR3 DNA: TGCGCCAGCAGCTTGGGGGGACAGTCCTATGGCTACACCTTC. Its translation is CASSLGGQSYGYTF.

The rearrangement uses TRBV5-1 and TRBJ2-1; 11 positions agree with TRBD2. CDR1 SGHRS and CDR2 YFSETQ come from the germline V gene. The CDR3 sequence is 16 residues long. The V gene end was trimmed by 0 bases and the J gene end by 3 bases; junction bases not matched to a gene: 2. The CDR3 region has the DNA TGCGCCAGCAGCTTGGGACTAGCGGGGAGCTACAATGAGCAGTTCTTC. Translated, it gives CASSLGLAGSYNEQFF.

The rearrangement uses TRBV5-4 and TRBJ1-1; D uncertain. V was trimmed by 2 bases and J by 4 bases, leaving 9 bases between them. The CDR3 totals 13 residues. CDR1 is SGHNT, CDR2 YYREEE, per germline (reference sequence). The CDR3 reads CASSFQSRTEAFF. The DNA for the CDR3 is TGTGCCAGCAGCTTCCAATCCCGCACTGAAGCTTTCTTT.

Only one count was recorded for this clone. The chain uses TRBV9 and TRBJ1-1; 7 positions match TRBD1. The CDR3 consists of 14 residues. Germline V gives CDR1 SGDLS, CDR2 YYNGEE. V lost 2 bases to trimming and J lost 6 bases; unmatched junction nucleotides: 7. The CDR3 nucleotides read TGTGCCAGCAGCGTCAATACAGGGGTAGCTGAAGCTTTCTTT. Encoded protein: CASSVNTGVAEAFF.

The chain couples TRBV9 to TRBJ1-2; TRBD1 might be the D (6 bases). Germline V CDR1 and CDR2: SGDLS, YYNGEE. The CDR3 runs to 13 residues. Trimming shortened V by 0 bases and J by 3 bases, and 6 bases separated the two germline ends. This chain's CDR3 is CASSVEGDYGYTF. The DNA of the CDR3 is TGTGCCAGCAGCGTAGAGGGGGACTATGGCTACACCTTC.